The 30 T cell receptor beta chains below all came from one sample that was sequenced in a study of blood T cell repertoires in COVID-19. Here immunoSEQ multiplex PCR was the method, and the copy in TCRdb shows in-frame clones only, minus some. Of about 80,000 clones listed, roughly 80% are singletons. Sample: peripheral blood. These receptors all come from a woman aged 80 or older with acute or convalescent COVID-19.

The genes are TRBV19 and TRBJ2-3, with D possibly matching TRBD2 (6 bases). V lost 3 bases, J lost 5 bases, and 12 bases lay in between. Germline values: CDR1 LNHDA, CDR2 SQIVND (reference sequence). The CDR3 is 14 amino acids. The CDR3 nucleotides are TGTGCCAGTAGTATCAGCCTAGCGTTAGATACGCAGTATTTT. Amino acid sequence: CASSISLALDTQYF. The full variable domain, in which reference TRBV19 and TRBJ2-3 provide the parts outside the CDR3, is DGGITQSPKYLFRKEGQNVTLSCEQNLNHDAMYWYRQDPGQGLRLIYYSQIVNDFQKGDIAEGYSVSREKKESFPLTVTSAQKNPTAFYLCASSISLALDTQYFGPGTRLTVL.

This chain uses TRBV5-1 with TRBJ2-3; D is possibly TRBD1 (7 bases). The V end was cut by 7 bases, the J end by 2 bases, with 14 bases between. The germline CDR1 and CDR2 sequences are SGHRS and YFSETQ. CDR3 size: 14 residues. This CDR3 reads CASRAGQNTDTQYF. In nucleotides, the CDR3 is TGCGCCAGCCGGGCGGGACAGAACACAGATACGCAGTATTTT.

V is TRBV30 and J is TRBJ1-2, with D uncertain. Germline CDR1 and CDR2: GTSNPN and SVGIG (reference sequence). The CDR3 is made up of 14 amino acids. Trimming took 6 bases from V and 0 from J, leaving 14 bases between them. CDR3 protein: CACQGGDSNYGYTF. In nucleotides, the CDR3 is TGTGCCTGCCAAGGCGGAGATTCTAACTATGGCTACACCTTC.

The chain links TRBV6-2 or TRBV6-3 to TRBJ2-7; no reliable D call. Germline values: CDR1 MNHEY, CDR2 SVGEGT. The V gene lost 5 bases and the J gene lost 9 bases, with 17 bases spanning the gap. The length of the CDR3 is 13 residues. The CDR3 bases are TGTGCCAGCAGTCTACCGACACCCGAGACGCAGTACTTC. This translates into CASSLPTPETQYF.

This rearrangement joins TRBV19 to TRBJ1-2; tentatively, D is TRBD1 (5 bases). The CDR3 has 15 amino acids. V lost 7 bases, J lost 5 bases, and 20 bases lay in between. Germline V CDR1 and CDR2: LNHDA, SQIVND (reference sequence). The CDR3 sequence is CASTRLGQAPYGYTF. DNA of the CDR3: TGTGCCAGTACCAGATTGGGGCAGGCCCCTTATGGCTACACCTTC.

The rearrangement uses TRBV10-3 and TRBJ1-1; a possible D gene is TRBD1 (6 bases). This CDR3 comprises 15 residues. Germline CDR1 is ENHRY and CDR2 is SYGVKD. Trimming left V 2 bases short and J 1 base short, with 11 bases between. The chain's CDR3 is CAISEMTGKNTEAFF. For the CDR3, the DNA is TGTGCCATCAGTGAGATGACAGGAAAGAACACTGAAGCTTTCTTT.

The sample holds a few counts of this clone. The rearrangement joins TRBV28 to TRBJ1-5; D is ambiguous. The CDR3 is 10 residues long. Germline V CDR1 and CDR2: MDHEN, SYDVKM. V lost 6 bases and J lost 6, with 3 bases in between. The CDR3 reads CASRSQPQHF. DNA for the CDR3: TGTGCCAGCAGGAGTCAGCCCCAGCATTTT. Together with reference TRBV28 and TRBJ1-5, the CDR3 gives the full variable domain: DVKVTQSSRYLVKRTGEKVFLECVQDMDHENMFWYRQDPGLGLRLIYFSYDVKMKEKGDIPEGYSVSREKKERFSLILESASTNQTSMYLCASRSQPQHFGDGTRLSIL.

The chain employs TRBV20-1 and TRBJ1-2; 8 bases fit TRBD1. CDR3 length equals 11 residues. The V and J ends lost 5 bases and 7 bases, in that order; junction bases with no gene match: 3. The germline V gene has CDR1 DFQATT and CDR2 SNEGSKA (reference sequence). CDR3 DNA: TGCAGTGCTCACACAGGGGGTGGCTACACCTTC. This translates into CSAHTGGGYTF.

This chain joins TRBV6-5 and TRBJ1-6; 7 positions match TRBD1. After removal of 5 bases from V and 13 bases from J, the junction contained 8 bases not matched to a gene. The CDR3 is made up of 13 amino acids. Per the germline V gene, CDR1 is MNHEY and CDR2 is SVGAGI. The CDR3 loop is CASSLDRVSPLHF. The CDR3, as DNA: TGTGCCAGCAGTCTCGACAGGGTCTCGCCCCTCCACTTT.

The V call is TRBV9, the J call TRBJ2-3, with 13 positions matching TRBD2. CDR1 and CDR2 (germline): SGDLS, YYNGEE. The CDR3 runs to 18 residues. Trimming at V came to 3 bases and at J to 0 bases, leaving 7 bases not matched to a gene. The CDR3 spells CASSGGTSGVPSTDTQYF. In DNA form, the CDR3 reads TGTGCCAGCAGCGGTGGGACTAGCGGGGTCCCTAGCACAGATACGCAGTATTTT.

This chain links TRBV2 with TRBJ1-5; 7 positions match TRBD1. The germline CDR1 and CDR2 sequences are SNHLY and FYNNEI. This CDR3 comprises 14 residues. The V and J ends lost 2 bases and 4 bases, in that order; junction bases with no gene match: 2. Here the CDR3 reads CASSETGVNQPQHF. The CDR3 nucleotides are TGTGCCAGCAGTGAAACAGGGGTGAATCAGCCCCAGCATTTT.

J is TRBJ1-4 and V is TRBV9; 7 bases fit TRBD1. After removal of 3 bases from V and 5 bases from J, the junction contained 4 bases not matched to a gene. There are 14 residues in the CDR3. The V gene's germline CDR1 is SGDLS and CDR2 YYNGEE. CDR3 sequence: CASSDDRDNEKLFF. Here the CDR3 DNA reads TGTGCCAGCAGCGACGACAGGGACAATGAAAAACTGTTTTTT.

The chain joins TRBV15 to TRBJ1-2, with D possibly being TRBD1 (6 bases). Germline V lookup: CDR1 LNHNV, CDR2 YYDKDF (reference sequence). The ends were cut back, 0 bases at V and 5 bases at J, with 13 bases in the middle. This CDR3 region has 15 residues. The CDR3 sequence is CATSREQGTGYGYTF. The CDR3 DNA sequence: TGTGCCACCAGCAGAGAACAGGGAACGGGATATGGCTACACCTTC. Supplemented by reference TRBV15 and TRBJ1-2, the full variable domain reads DAMVIQNPRYQVTQFGKPVTLSCSQTLNHNVMYWYQQKSSQAPKLLFHYYDKDFNNEADTPDNFQSRRPNTSFCFLDIRSPGLGDTAMYLCATSREQGTGYGYTFGSGTRLTVV.

In its sample, this clone was seen a few times. The chain employs TRBV6-4 and TRBJ2-1; 7 positions agree with TRBD2. CDR3 length: 18 residues. The ends lost 11 bases at V and 0 bases at J; junction bases unmatched: 19. Germline CDR1 MRHNA, CDR2 SNTAGT. CDR3 in amino acids: CAGARHGLVKSSYNEQFF. The CDR3 coding sequence is TGTGCCGGCGCTCGCCACGGACTAGTAAAGAGCTCCTACAATGAGCAGTTCTTC.

V gene TRBV3-1 (or the pseudogene TRBV3-2) combines with J gene TRBJ2-3, with 7 bases identical to TRBD2. The germline V gene encodes CDR1 LGHDT and CDR2 YNNKEL (reference sequence). This CDR3 spans 15 amino acids. Germline trimming cut 1 base from V and 2 bases from J; bases unmatched to any gene: 3. This CDR3 is CASSQASGHTDTQYF. CDR3 nucleotides: TGTGCCAGCAGCCAAGCTAGCGGCCACACAGATACGCAGTATTTT.

The rearrangement joins TRBV21-1 to TRBJ2-2; whether TRBD1, the table's D call, matches the DNA was not checked. TRBV21-1 is reported as a pseudogene. The CDR3 has 15 residues. The CDR3 loop reads CASSIHRGRPAELFF. In DNA, the CDR3 is TGTGCCAGCAGCATACACAGGGGACGTCCGGCGGAGCTGTTTTTT.

J is TRBJ1-6 and V is TRBV6-5; D is undetermined. The germline V gene encodes CDR1 MNHEY and CDR2 SVGAGI. Trimming pared 5 bases from V and 7 bases from J, leaving 9 bases between. The CDR3 contains 13 residues. CDR3 residues: CASSLELNSPLHF. The CDR3 region has the DNA TGTGCCAGCAGTCTTGAGTTAAATTCACCCCTCCACTTT.

The chain combines TRBV30 with TRBJ1-2; perhaps TRBD1 as D (6 bases). V lost 2 bases and J 4 bases, leaving 20 bases between the germline ends. Germline lookup yields CDR1 GTSNPN and CDR2 SVGIG (reference sequence). This CDR3 comprises 16 residues. The DNA of the CDR3 is TGTGCCTGGAGTATCCCTCGGTCAGGGGCCTTCTATGGCTACACCTTC. Translated, it gives CAWSIPRSGAFYGYTF.

The chain has TRBV2 and TRBJ2-4; 8 positions match TRBD1. The ends lost 8 bases at V and 6 bases at J; junction bases unmatched: 6. CDR1 is SNHLY and CDR2 is FYNNEI in the germline V gene. This CDR3 is built from 13 residues. The CDR3 DNA reads TGTGCCAGCGGGGGACAGGCGGTAAACATTCAGTACTTC. It yields the protein CASGGQAVNIQYF.

The CDR3, as DNA: TGCAGCGTTGTTGGACAGGGCCTCTCTTATGGCTACACCTTC. Translation gives CSVVGQGLSYGYTF. The chain couples TRBV29-1 to TRBJ1-2; TRBD1 matches 8 bases. V shed 4 bases and J 5 bases; nucleotides not matched to a gene: 9. In germline, CDR1 is SQVTM, CDR2 ANQGSEA. The CDR3 is made up of 14 amino acids.

This rearrangement joins TRBV4-1 to TRBJ2-7, with D possibly TRBD2 on 6 matching bases. Trimming shortened V by 0 bases and J by 3 bases, and 9 bases separated the two germline ends. The CDR3 is 14 residues long. Germline V lookup: CDR1 MGHRA, CDR2 YSYEKL. In DNA form, the CDR3 reads TGCGCCAGCAGCCAAGAGCGGGGCAACTACGAGCAGTACTTC. Its translation is CASSQERGNYEQYF.

The chain joins TRBV6-1 to TRBJ2-2, with D perhaps matching TRBD1 (5 bases). V was cut by 3 bases and J by 0 bases, with 11 bases left in between. The CDR3 contains 16 residues. The V gene's germline CDR1 is MNHNS and CDR2 SASEGT. The CDR3 loop reads CASSEQGFSNTGELFF. Here the CDR3 DNA reads TGTGCCAGCAGTGAGCAGGGATTTTCGAACACCGGGGAGCTGTTTTTT.

Comment on this clone: A read error may be the cause here, since a much bigger clone is one base away. The same CDR3 is also encoded by other DNA sequences in this sample. The CDR3, as DNA: TGTGCCAGCAGTGAAACCCAGGGGGACTATGGCTACACCTTC. This translates into CASSETQGDYGYTF. This sequence joins TRBV6-1 and TRBJ1-2; 7 nucleotides match TRBD1. This CDR3 comprises 14 residues. Germline V gives CDR1 MNHNS, CDR2 SASEGT. J lost 3 bases, V lost 2 bases, and 3 bases had no gene match.

The V and J genes are TRBV5-4 and TRBJ1-2; possibly TRBD1 for D (5 bases). This CDR3 has 15 amino acids. The germline V gene has CDR1 SGHNT and CDR2 YYREEE (reference sequence). Deletions cut 3 bases from V and 4 bases from J, with 16 bases between. The CDR3 here is CASSSLKKTAYGYTF. In DNA, the CDR3 is TGTGCCAGCAGCTCCCTAAAAAAGACAGCCTATGGCTACACCTTC.

The rearrangement uses TRBV3-1 (or the pseudogene TRBV3-2) and TRBJ1-3, with D possibly TRBD1 on 5 matching bases. There are 15 residues in the CDR3. Germline V gene lookup returns CDR1 LGHDT and CDR2 YNNKEL (reference sequence). Between the trimmed V and J ends, which lost 1 base and 1 base, there was a span of 8 bases. CDR3 DNA: TGTGCCAGCAGCCAAGTGCAGGGATCTGGAAACACCATATATTTT. The encoded protein is CASSQVQGSGNTIYF.

The V and J genes are TRBV4-1 and TRBJ2-7, with a tentative D call TRBD1 (6 bases). The CDR3 spans 16 residues. V was clipped by 1 base and J by 2 bases, with 15 bases between them. Per germline, CDR1 MGHRA and CDR2 YSYEKL. For the CDR3, the DNA is TGCGCCAGCAGCCAAGCCCCCGGGACACCCGCCTACGAGCAGTACTTC. As protein: CASSQAPGTPAYEQYF.

This rearrangement joins TRBV5-1 to TRBJ2-1; D not resolved. Trimming cost V 0 bases and J 4 bases, with 11 bases left between them. The germline V gene has CDR1 SGHRS and CDR2 YFSETQ. The CDR3 contains 15 residues. The CDR3 loop reads CASSLETSAYNEQFF. DNA of the CDR3: TGCGCCAGCAGCTTGGAGACTTCGGCTTACAATGAGCAGTTCTTC.

The V and J genes are TRBV5-1 and TRBJ1-1, with a tentative D call TRBD1 (6 bases). With 0 bases removed from V and 3 bases from J, the gap between germline ends came to 12 bases. Germline V lookup: CDR1 SGHRS, CDR2 YFSETQ. The CDR3 runs 15 residues. CDR3 nucleotide sequence: TGCGCCAGCAGCTTGGTTACAGGGCGGGACACTGAAGCTTTCTTT. It codes for CASSLVTGRDTEAFF. Full variable domain (missing parts from reference TRBV5-1 and TRBJ1-1): KAGVTQTPRYLIKTRGQQVTLSCSPISGHRSVSWYQQTPGQGLQFLFEYFSETQRNKGNFPGRFSGRQFSNSRSEMNVSTLELGDSALYLCASSLVTGRDTEAFFGQGTRLTVV.

The chain couples TRBV11-1 to TRBJ2-2; 10 positions match TRBD1. The CDR3 runs to 16 residues. Germline lookup yields CDR1 SGHAT and CDR2 FQDESV (reference sequence). V lost 5 bases, J lost 2 bases, and 5 bases stayed unmatched. CDR3 sequence (DNA): TGTGCCAGCAGCCCACGACAGGGGGCTAACACCGGGGAGCTGTTTTTT. It encodes CASSPRQGANTGELFF.

This chain uses TRBV25-1 with TRBJ1-3, with TRBD1 matching 7 bases. Germline CDR1 reads MGHDK; CDR2 reads SYGVNS. Losses at the gene ends were 5 bases for V and 0 bases for J; bases not matched to a gene: 7. This CDR3 is 16 amino acids long. This chain's CDR3 is CASSQQGSPSGNTIYF. DNA for the CDR3: TGTGCCAGCAGTCAACAGGGGTCTCCCTCTGGAAACACCATATATTTT.